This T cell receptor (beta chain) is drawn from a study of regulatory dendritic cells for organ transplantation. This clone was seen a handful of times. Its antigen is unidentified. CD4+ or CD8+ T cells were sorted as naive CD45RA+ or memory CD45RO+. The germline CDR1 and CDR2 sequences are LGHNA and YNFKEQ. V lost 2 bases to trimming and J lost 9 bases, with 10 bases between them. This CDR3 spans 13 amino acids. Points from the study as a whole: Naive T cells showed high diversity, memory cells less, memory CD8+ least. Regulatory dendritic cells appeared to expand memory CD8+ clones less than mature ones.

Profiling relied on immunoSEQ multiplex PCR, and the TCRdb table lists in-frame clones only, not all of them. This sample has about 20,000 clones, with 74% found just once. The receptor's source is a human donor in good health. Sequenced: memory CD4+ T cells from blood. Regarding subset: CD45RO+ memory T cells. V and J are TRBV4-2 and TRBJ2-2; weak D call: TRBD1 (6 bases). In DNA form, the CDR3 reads TGTGCCAGCAGCCAAACCGACAGGCGGGAGCTGTTTTTT. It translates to CASSQTDRRELFF.